Each of the 18 T cell receptor beta chains below was sequenced from the same sample in a study of blood T cell repertoires in COVID-19 (dated by TCRdb to between 2020 and 2021). The receptor library was made with the immunoSEQ multiplex PCR assay. Here the immuneACCESS table is served through TCRdb, limited to in-frame sequences with V and J called. Missing clones are a known gap in these copies; in checked studies unresolved V genes cover under half, and the rest lacks a known reason. The sample yields approximately 200,000 clones; roughly 92% were counted once. The ten biggest clones cover about 0.76% of the sample. The sample was peripheral blood. These TCRs come from a man younger than 45 with COVID-19, enrolled during active disease.

V and J are TRBV6-5 and TRBJ2-3; TRBD1 agrees at 8 bases. The CDR3 loop spans 13 amino acids. J gave up 4 bases and V 5 bases, and 2 bases lay outside the gene matches. In germline, CDR1 is MNHEY, CDR2 SVGAGI. The DNA of the CDR3 is TGTGCCAGCAGTAAACAGGGGGCAGATACGCAGTATTTT. Protein: CASSKQGADTQYF.

The CDR3 loop reads CASSSKDRLNQPQHF. CDR3 nucleotide sequence: TGTGCCAGCAGTTCTAAAGACAGGCTCAATCAGCCCCAGCATTTT. The chain employs TRBV27 and TRBJ1-5; tentatively, D is TRBD1 (6 bases). The germline CDR1 and CDR2 sequences are MNHEY and SMNVEV (reference sequence). The CDR3 sequence is 15 residues long. V shed 4 bases and J shed 3 bases, with 13 bases lying between them.

The DNA of the CDR3 is TGTGCCAGCTCACCTGGACAGGGGTTGATCACCGGGGAGCTGTTTTTT. Translation gives CASSPGQGLITGELFF. The gene calls are TRBV18 and TRBJ2-2; 9 bases are a match to TRBD1. The CDR3 runs 16 residues. Germline assignment: CDR1 KGHSH and CDR2 LQKENI. V lost 3 bases, J lost 4 bases, and 6 bases stayed unmatched.

This chain joins TRBV5-5 and TRBJ2-2; D is perhaps TRBD1 (6 bases). This CDR3 contains 15 residues. Germline V gene data show CDR1 as SGHKS and CDR2 as YYEKEE (reference sequence). V lost 4 bases to trimming and J lost 1 base, with 11 bases between them. The CDR3: CASSRDIGNTGELFF. DNA of the CDR3: TGTGCCAGCAGCAGGGACATAGGGAACACCGGGGAGCTGTTTTTT. Drawing the rest from reference TRBV5-5 and TRBJ2-2, the complete variable domain is DAGVTQSPTHLIKTRGQQVTLRCSPISGHKSVSWYQQVLGQGPQFIFQYYEKEERGRGNFPDRFSARQFPNYSSELNVNALLLGDSALYLCASSRDIGNTGELFFGEGSRLTVL.

This rearrangement joins TRBV6-4 to TRBJ1-1, with 7 nucleotides matching TRBD1. Unmatched junction bases numbered 9, after V lost 4 bases and J lost 4 bases. The CDR3 is 15 residues long. Germline V gene sequence: CDR1 MRHNA, CDR2 SNTAGT. The DNA for the CDR3 is TGTGCCAGCAGTGCCACCGCGACAGGGAGCACTGAAGCTTTCTTT. Its translation: CASSATATGSTEAFF.

The genes are TRBV6-6 and TRBJ1-3; the match to TRBD1 covers 10 bases. This CDR3 is built from 20 residues. The J segment lost 0 bases and the V segment lost 5 bases, leaving 16 bases of the junction unmatched. The V gene's germline CDR1 is MNHNY and CDR2 SVGAGI (reference sequence). The CDR3 nucleotides are TGTGCCAGCAGTCCCGCCGGGACAGGGGCCCTTTTAGTCTCTGGAAACACCATATATTTT. Translation gives CASSPAGTGALLVSGNTIYF.

The rearrangement links TRBV7-9 to TRBJ2-2, with D possibly being TRBD1 (5 bases). The CDR3 sequence is 15 residues long. V was cut by 5 bases and J by 0 bases, with 10 bases left in between. Germline V gives CDR1 SEHNR, CDR2 FQNEAQ (reference sequence). The CDR3 DNA is TGTGCCAGCAGCCCCGGACACACGAACACCGGGGAGCTGTTTTTT. Protein product: CASSPGHTNTGELFF. Full variable domain (missing parts from reference TRBV7-9 and TRBJ2-2): DTGVSQNPRHKITKRGQNVTFRCDPISEHNRLYWYRQTLGQGPEFLTYFQNEAQLEKSRLLSDRFSAERPKGSFSTLEIQRTEQGDSAMYLCASSPGHTNTGELFFGEGSRLTVL.

The genes are TRBV7-2 and TRBJ1-4; D perhaps matches TRBD1 (5 bases). V was pared by 4 bases and J by 3 bases, with 21 bases between. Germline CDR1 and CDR2: SGHTA and FQGNSA. The CDR3 consists of 18 residues. The CDR3 loop reads CASSSLPQGISANEKLFF. The CDR3 DNA reads as TGTGCCAGCAGCTCCTTACCTCAGGGCATCTCAGCTAATGAAAAACTGTTTTTT.

The chain combines TRBV12-5 with TRBJ1-5; the D gene is possibly TRBD1 (6 bases). V was clipped by 5 bases and J by 4 bases, with 18 bases between them. The CDR3 is 16 amino acids. Germline V gives CDR1 LGHNT, CDR2 FRNRAP. CDR3 DNA sequence: TGTGCTAGTGGTACGGACAGAGGGACGAGAAATCAGCCCCAGCATTTT. Translated: CASGTDRGTRNQPQHF.

The chain uses TRBV7-9 and TRBJ2-7, with TRBD1 matching over 7 bases. This CDR3 spans 14 amino acids. Germline loops: CDR1 SEHNR, CDR2 FQNEAQ (reference sequence). V gave up 2 bases and J gave up 4 bases; unmatched junction bases: 5. CDR3 sequence: CASSLPGGVYEQYF. The CDR3 bases are TGTGCCAGCAGCTTACCAGGGGGAGTATACGAGCAGTACTTC.

J is TRBJ2-1 and V is TRBV27; D uncertain. Germline V gives CDR1 MNHEY, CDR2 SMNVEV (reference sequence). The CDR3 contains 14 residues. The germline V and J ends were trimmed by 2 bases and 4 bases, with 9 bases remaining between them. CDR3 nucleotide sequence: TGTGCCAGCAGTTTAGATCGAGTTTACAATGAGCAGTTCTTC. Translated: CASSLDRVYNEQFF.

V and J are TRBV18 and TRBJ2-3, with D possibly being TRBD2 (5 bases). Germline values: CDR1 KGHSH, CDR2 LQKENI. Trimming removed 3 bases at V and 3 bases at J, with 13 bases between. The CDR3 runs 15 residues. The DNA for the CDR3 is TGTGCCAGCTCACCGAGGGAGATCAAGACAGATACGCAGTATTTT. It encodes CASSPREIKTDTQYF.

The chain links TRBV6-1 to TRBJ2-3; 8 bases line up with TRBD1. Per germline, CDR1 MNHNS and CDR2 SASEGT. V gave up 3 bases and J gave up 1 base; unmatched junction bases: 3. The CDR3 is 15 amino acids. Here the CDR3 DNA reads TGTGCCAGCAGTGATTTACAGGGGGGCACAGATACGCAGTATTTT. Translation: CASSDLQGGTDTQYF.

The chain links TRBV14 to TRBJ1-6; possible D gene TRBD1, 5 bases. CDR1 and CDR2 from the germline V gene are SGHDN and FVKESK. The ends were cut back, 2 bases at V and 4 bases at J, with 12 bases in the middle. The CDR3 is 16 amino acids. As DNA, the CDR3 is TGTGCCAGCAGCCAAAGGCAGGGTAGATATAATTCACCCCTCCACTTT. Residues: CASSQRQGRYNSPLHF.

The chain is built from TRBV5-4 and TRBJ1-4; D unresolved. Germline V gene lookup returns CDR1 SGHNT and CDR2 YYREEE (reference sequence). V lost 4 bases and J 4 bases, leaving 14 bases between the germline ends. This CDR3 has 15 residues. CDR3: CASSKRSVNNEKLFF. CDR3 DNA sequence: TGTGCCAGCAGCAAGAGATCCGTGAATAATGAAAAACTGTTTTTT.

This chain joins TRBV19 and TRBJ2-3; tentatively, D is TRBD1 (6 bases). Per the germline V gene, CDR1 is LNHDA and CDR2 is SQIVND (reference sequence). The CDR3 runs 16 residues. Trimming took 5 bases from V and 2 from J, leaving 17 bases between them. CDR3 coding DNA: TGTGCCAGTAGTCCTCTAGAAGGGGGAGTCACAGATACGCAGTATTTT. Amino acids: CASSPLEGGVTDTQYF. Full variable domain (rest looked up from reference TRBV19 and TRBJ2-3): DGGITQSPKYLFRKEGQNVTLSCEQNLNHDAMYWYRQDPGQGLRLIYYSQIVNDFQKGDIAEGYSVSREKKESFPLTVTSAQKNPTAFYLCASSPLEGGVTDTQYFGPGTRLTVL.

The genes are TRBV19 and TRBJ1-5, with D unresolved. The CDR3 contains 13 residues. Germline-derived CDR1 and CDR2 are LNHDA and SQIVND (reference sequence). V was shortened by 5 bases and J by 2 bases, with 7 bases between the two germline ends. CDR3 loop: CASSSGRNQPQHF. In DNA, the CDR3 is TGTGCCAGTAGTTCGGGTCGCAATCAGCCCCAGCATTTT.

The chain joins TRBV5-4 to TRBJ1-1; D is perhaps TRBD1 (6 bases). Germline V CDR1 and CDR2: SGHNT, YYREEE (reference sequence). Trimming took off 4 bases at V and 1 base at J, with 11 bases between the two ends. This CDR3 comprises 14 residues. CDR3 sequence reads: CASSQMDRNTEAFF. CDR3 nucleotide sequence: TGTGCCAGCAGCCAAATGGACAGGAACACTGAAGCTTTCTTT.